Following are 14 T cell receptor beta chains from one sample sequenced in a study of a mutant IDH1 vaccine in newly diagnosed glioma. Libraries were prepared by immunoSEQ multiplex PCR; TCRdb keeps only in-frame clonotypes and omits some of them. The sample contains 82,000 or so clones, 85% of which appear only once. These receptors have no known antigen. Indicated time point: week 23, last vaccination. Doses comprised 300 ug of mutant IDH1 20-mer peptide each, plus topical imiquimod. The sample here was PBMCs, taken from a glioma patient whose treatment included an IDH1 peptide vaccine. These receptors were collected from a man younger than 40 with glioma. Some clones in this sample may be carry-over from other donors' samples.

The chain joins TRBV6-5 to TRBJ1-1; a weak D match, TRBD1 (5 bases). Trimming removed 0 bases from V and 0 bases from J, with 8 bases in between. The CDR3 is 15 amino acids. The germline V gene encodes CDR1 MNHEY and CDR2 SVGAGI. The CDR3: CASSYSRGMNTEAFF. CDR3 coding DNA: TGTGCCAGCAGTTACTCGAGGGGCATGAACACTGAAGCTTTCTTT.

The J gene is TRBJ2-3, the V gene TRBV7-6; 8 bases fit TRBD2. V was pared by 4 bases and J by 0 bases, with 9 bases of the junction left unmatched. The CDR3 runs 17 residues. From germline, CDR1 is SGHVS and CDR2 FNYEAQ. CDR3 loop: CASSSWTSSRSTDTQYF. The CDR3 nucleotides read TGTGCCAGCAGCTCCTGGACTAGCTCCCGAAGCACAGATACGCAGTATTTT.

In this sample, this clone turned up a few times. V is TRBV5-5 and J is TRBJ2-7, with 8 bases lining up with TRBD1. CDR3 size: 14 residues. Germline lookup yields CDR1 SGHKS and CDR2 YYEKEE (reference sequence). After removal of 2 bases from V and 7 bases from J, the junction contained 8 bases not matched to a gene. CDR3 coding DNA: TGTGCCAGCAGCTTCTCAGGGGGCTCTTTAGAGCAGTACTTC. Its translation is CASSFSGGSLEQYF.

The chain uses TRBV28 and TRBJ1-2; 7 positions match TRBD1. The CDR3 has 14 amino acids. The germline V gene has CDR1 MDHEN and CDR2 SYDVKM. The J segment lost 2 bases and the V segment lost 6 bases, leaving 6 bases of the junction unmatched. CDR3 bases: TGTGCCAGCAGCGATAGGACAGGCAACTATGGCTACACCTTC. Residues: CASSDRTGNYGYTF.

The rearrangement uses TRBV7-9 and TRBJ2-1; TRBD2 is a possible D gene (6 bases). This CDR3 region has 11 residues. V dropped 10 bases and J dropped 8 bases, with 12 bases sitting between them. CDR1 is SEHNR and CDR2 is FQNEAQ in the germline V gene (reference sequence). CDR3 region: CAIGGGDEQFF. CDR3 in DNA: TGTGCCATCGGTGGAGGGGATGAGCAGTTCTTC.

The CDR3 DNA sequence: TGTGCCAGCAGCTTAGCGCGAGGCCCAGCCAATGAGCAGTTCTTC. It is translated as CASSLARGPANEQFF. V gene TRBV7-9 combines with J gene TRBJ2-1; D is undetermined. This CDR3 spans 15 amino acids. V lost 0 bases to trimming and J lost 6 bases, with 12 bases between them. Looked up from germline, CDR1 is SEHNR and CDR2 is FQNEAQ (reference sequence). Full variable domain (remainder filled in from reference TRBV7-9 and TRBJ2-1): DTGVSQNPRHKITKRGQNVTFRCDPISEHNRLYWYRQTLGQGPEFLTYFQNEAQLEKSRLLSDRFSAERPKGSFSTLEIQRTEQGDSAMYLCASSLARGPANEQFFGPGTRLTVL.

This clone was counted between two and nine times. As DNA, the CDR3 is TGTGCCAGCAGCCCAAAGGGGGGTTTGACCGGGGAGCTGTTTTTT. It codes for CASSPKGGLTGELFF. V and J are TRBV25-1 and TRBJ2-2, with D perhaps being TRBD1 or TRBD2 (6 bases each). The CDR3 is made up of 15 amino acids. V dropped 6 bases and J dropped 5 bases, with 16 bases sitting between them. The germline V gene encodes CDR1 MGHDK and CDR2 SYGVNS.

The rearrangement joins TRBV2 to TRBJ2-7, with D tentatively TRBD1 (5 bases). Germline CDR1 reads SNHLY; CDR2 reads FYNNEI. Deletions cut 2 bases from V and 3 bases from J, with 11 bases between. The CDR3 sequence is 14 residues long. CDR3 protein: CASSEQGYGYEQYF. CDR3 sequence (DNA): TGTGCCAGCAGTGAACAGGGCTACGGCTACGAGCAGTACTTC.

V gene TRBV4-2 combines with J gene TRBJ2-7; TRBD2 is a possible D gene (5 bases). The V gene's germline CDR1 is LGHNA and CDR2 YNFKEQ. Trimming cost V 5 bases and J 4 bases, with 15 bases left between them. The CDR3 length is 14 residues. The CDR3 is CASSYGLTPYEQYF. CDR3 bases: TGTGCCAGCAGCTACGGACTGACTCCTTACGAGCAGTACTTC.

J is TRBJ1-1 and V is TRBV27; D is ambiguous. The length of the CDR3 is 11 residues. Germline assignment: CDR1 MNHEY and CDR2 SMNVEV (reference sequence). V lost 5 bases and J 6 bases, leaving 7 bases between the germline ends. The CDR3 protein is CASSMGSEAFF. CDR3 nucleotide sequence: TGTGCCAGCAGTATGGGGTCTGAAGCTTTCTTT.

This chain joins TRBV28 and TRBJ2-7; unclear D gene. The CDR3 runs to 13 residues. Germline V CDR1 and CDR2: MDHEN, SYDVKM. Trimming removed 1 base at V and 3 bases at J, with 7 bases between. CDR3 protein: CASSLFRDYEQYF. In DNA, the CDR3 is TGTGCCAGCAGTTTATTTAGGGACTACGAGCAGTACTTC. Full variable domain (rest looked up from reference TRBV28 and TRBJ2-7): DVKVTQSSRYLVKRTGEKVFLECVQDMDHENMFWYRQDPGLGLRLIYFSYDVKMKEKGDIPEGYSVSREKKERFSLILESASTNQTSMYLCASSLFRDYEQYFGPGTRLTVT.

With regard to this clone: The same CDR3 can be traced to other DNA sequences in this sample. The chain recombines TRBV7-8 with TRBJ2-7, with 7 nucleotides matching TRBD1. V was pared by 5 bases and J by 2 bases, with 3 bases of the junction left unmatched. Germline V lookup: CDR1 SGHVS, CDR2 FQNEAQ. The CDR3 is made up of 13 amino acids. CDR3 DNA: TGTGCCAGCAGCGAAGGACAGGCCTACGAGCAGTACTTC. Residues: CASSEGQAYEQYF.

The rearrangement links TRBV6-5 to TRBJ2-1, with D uncertain. Trimming removed 0 bases at V and 4 bases at J, with 10 bases between. The germline gives CDR1 MNHEY, CDR2 SVGAGI. CDR3 length: 15 residues. The CDR3 loop reads CASSYSTVGYNEQFF. Written as DNA, the CDR3 is TGTGCCAGCAGTTACTCGACCGTAGGGTACAATGAGCAGTTCTTC.

V is TRBV7-2 and J is TRBJ2-3; 8 nucleotides align to TRBD2. The CDR3 spans 14 residues. The V gene end was trimmed by 1 base and the J gene end by 3 bases; junction bases not matched to a gene: 0. Germline V CDR1 and CDR2: SGHTA, FQGNSA. The chain's CDR3 is CASSLGGRTDTQYF. The CDR3 DNA is TGTGCCAGCAGCTTAGGCGGGAGGACAGATACGCAGTATTTT.